One and the same sample provided the 12 T cell receptor beta chains below, sequenced in a study of metastatic and nonmetastatic thyroid tumors. Patients were all untreated before their thyroid surgery. TCRdb reanalyzed the PCR reads with MiXCR. This table holds about 21,000 clones, about 18% found once. Sequenced input: blood. The receptors stem from a male donor with papillary thyroid cancer or a benign thyroid nodule (not recorded which). Some clones in this sample may be carry-over from other donors' samples.

This clone showed up many times. This chain joins TRBV20-1 and TRBJ2-5; D possibly uses TRBD1 or TRBD2 (6 bases each). The CDR3 loop spans 12 amino acids. V was clipped by 4 bases and J by 5 bases, with 11 bases between them. Germline V gene data show CDR1 as DFQATT and CDR2 as SNEGSKA (reference sequence). CDR3 nucleotides: TGCAGTGCTATAGGGGGGAGGGAGACCCAGTACTTC. It is translated as CSAIGGRETQYF.

The V gene is TRBV3-1, the J gene TRBJ2-7; 10 nucleotides line up with TRBD2. The junction had 7 bases not matched to a gene; V was cut back by 2 bases and J by 3 bases. Germline V gene sequence: CDR1 LGHDT, CDR2 YNNKEL (reference sequence). The CDR3 totals 16 residues. The CDR3 DNA reads TGTGCCAGCAGCCAACCGCCTAGCGGGAGTTTCTACGAGCAGTACTTC. This sequence encodes CASSQPPSGSFYEQYF.

There are a few counts of this clone. Given a much more abundant clone one base away, this may be a read error. The chain uses TRBV20-1 and TRBJ2-1; TRBD2 might be the D (6 bases). This CDR3 comprises 15 residues. The germline V gene encodes CDR1 DFQATT and CDR2 SNEGSKA (reference sequence). Between the trimmed V and J ends, which lost 3 bases and 0 bases, there was a span of 12 bases. The CDR3 spells CSASPGGNSYNEQFF. CDR3 nucleotides: TGCAGTGCTAGTCCGGGCGGGAACTCCTACAATGAGCAGTTCTTC.

This clone was recorded a few times. An end of the junction does not agree with germline; a read error may underlie this. In nucleotides, the CDR3 is TGTGCCACCAGTTATTTGGAGGCAGAGTATTTT. It is translated as CATSYLEAEYF. The rearrangement uses TRBV24-1 and TRBJ2-3, with D possibly TRBD2 on 5 matching bases. From germline, CDR1 is KGHDR and CDR2 SFDVKD. The CDR3 contains 11 residues.

By share of the sample, this clone is medium-sized (0.01 to 0.1%). The rearrangement uses TRBV30 and TRBJ1-2; 8 nucleotides align to TRBD1. V shed 3 bases, J shed 4 bases, and the junction held 10 bases outside the gene matches. This CDR3 comprises 15 residues. Germline values: CDR1 GTSNPN, CDR2 SVGIG (reference sequence). CDR3 sequence: CAWSPTGGAFYGYTF. DNA for the CDR3: TGTGCCTGGAGCCCAACAGGGGGGGCCTTCTATGGCTACACCTTC.

This clone was observed many times. V usage is TRBV28 and J usage is TRBJ2-1; perhaps TRBD1 as D (6 bases). V was pared by 6 bases and J by 4 bases, with 16 bases between. The CDR3 has 15 residues. Germline V CDR1 and CDR2: MDHEN, SYDVKM. The CDR3 reads CASSLDLQGYNEQFF. DNA for the CDR3: TGTGCCAGCAGCCTTGATCTACAGGGATACAATGAGCAGTTCTTC.

This clone occurred many times. The rearrangement links TRBV28 to TRBJ2-3; no definite D call. The CDR3 has 15 residues. Germline values: CDR1 MDHEN, CDR2 SYDVKM. Trimming removed 3 bases from V and 0 bases from J, with 10 bases in between. CDR3 region: CASSFSRVSTDTQYF. Here the CDR3 DNA reads TGTGCCAGCAGTTTTTCCAGAGTTAGCACAGATACGCAGTATTTT.

In its sample, this clone was seen many times. The chain links TRBV19 to TRBJ2-7, with D tentatively TRBD1 (6 bases). Trimming pared 4 bases from V and 4 bases from J, leaving 29 bases between. In germline, CDR1 is LNHDA, CDR2 SQIVND (reference sequence). This CDR3 comprises 19 residues. In nucleotides, the CDR3 is TGTGCCAGTAGTAGTCAGGGCGGCGAGAAATCCTGGGGGCCTTACGAGCAGTACTTC. Its translation is CASSSQGGEKSWGPYEQYF. The complete variable domain, with remaining parts taken from reference TRBV19 and TRBJ2-7, reads DGGITQSPKYLFRKEGQNVTLSCEQNLNHDAMYWYRQDPGQGLRLIYYSQIVNDFQKGDIAEGYSVSREKKESFPLTVTSAQKNPTAFYLCASSSQGGEKSWGPYEQYFGPGTRLTVT.

This clone was counted between two and nine times. The chain recombines TRBV12-3 or TRBV12-4 with TRBJ2-2; TRBD1 aligns across 12 bases. This CDR3 is 18 amino acids long. V was clipped by 6 bases and J by 6 bases; unmatched bases: 14. CDR3 in DNA: TGTGCCAGCAGCCTGACAACCCCGGGACAGGGGGCGGCCGGGGAGCTGTTTTTT. Protein product: CASSLTTPGQGAAGELFF.

This CDR3 reads CAWLWGSGANVLTF. The CDR3 bases are TGTGCCTGGCTGTGGGGCTCTGGGGCCAACGTCCTGACTTTC. The genes are TRBV30 and TRBJ2-6; D is uncertain. The germline gives CDR1 GTSNPN, CDR2 SVGIG (reference sequence). The CDR3 consists of 14 residues. V was clipped by 5 bases and J by 0 bases, with 8 bases between them.

This clone was picked up many times. The chain employs TRBV6-2 or TRBV6-3 and TRBJ2-3; D may be TRBD1 (6 bases). Germline CDR1 and CDR2: MNHEY and SVGEGT. Between the trimmed V and J ends, which lost 4 bases and 2 bases, there was a span of 16 bases. The CDR3 runs 16 residues. Written as DNA, the CDR3 is TGTGCCAGCAGTTTAGGGTACAGGGCGTCCACAGATACGCAGTATTTT. Translation gives CASSLGYRASTDTQYF.

The genes are TRBV5-6 and TRBJ2-1; D is uncertain. CDR1 is SGHDT and CDR2 is YYEEEE in the germline V gene. The CDR3 consists of 13 residues. V dropped 5 bases and J dropped 6 bases, with 12 bases sitting between them. CDR3 protein: CASRPPYSNEQFF. The CDR3, as DNA: TGTGCCAGCAGACCTCCGTACAGCAATGAGCAGTTCTTC.